This T cell receptor delta chain was sequenced for a study of gamma-delta T cells after stem cell transplantation. Note on this clone: For this DNA, TCRdb reports the protein of a much larger clone, which diverges at residue 4, most likely from a read error; the protein presented here is translated directly from the DNA.

The germline CDR1 and CDR2 sequences are GEAIGNYY and EKD. This CDR3 spans 15 amino acids. With V trimmed by 6 bases and J by 3 bases, 9 bases remained unmatched. TCRdb re-processed the RT-PCR reads using CATT. The sample has just over 350 delta-chain clones; approximately 6.3% are singletons. Sequencing was done on a sample of gamma-delta T cells. This clonotype originated in a human donor. It is not recorded whose cells these are; they may come from a transplant donor. V is TRDV2 and J is TRDJ1; TRDD3 matches 10 bases. This CDR3 is CACYNWGIRADKLIF. The CDR3 bases are TGTGCCTGTTACAACTGGGGGATCCGGGCCGATAAACTCATCTTT.